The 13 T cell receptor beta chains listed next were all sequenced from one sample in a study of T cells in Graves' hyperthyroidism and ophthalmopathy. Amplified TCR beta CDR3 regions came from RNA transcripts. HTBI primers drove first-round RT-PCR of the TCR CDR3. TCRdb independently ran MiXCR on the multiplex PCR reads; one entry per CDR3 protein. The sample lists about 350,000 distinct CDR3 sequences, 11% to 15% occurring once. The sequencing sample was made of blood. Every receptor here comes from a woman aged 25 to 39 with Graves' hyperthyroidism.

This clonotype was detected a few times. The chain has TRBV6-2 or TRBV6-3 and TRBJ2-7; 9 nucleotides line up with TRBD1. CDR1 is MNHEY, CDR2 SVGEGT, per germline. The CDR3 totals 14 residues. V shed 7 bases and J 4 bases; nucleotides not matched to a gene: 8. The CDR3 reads CASTEDRGAYEQYF. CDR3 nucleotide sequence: TGTGCCAGCACCGAGGACAGGGGCGCTTACGAGCAGTACTTC.

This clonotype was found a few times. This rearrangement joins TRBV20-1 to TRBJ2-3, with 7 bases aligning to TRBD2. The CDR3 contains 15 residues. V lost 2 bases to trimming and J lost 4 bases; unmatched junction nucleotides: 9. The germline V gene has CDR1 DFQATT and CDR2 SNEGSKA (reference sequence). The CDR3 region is CSARFAGERADTQYF. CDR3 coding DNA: TGCAGTGCTAGATTCGCGGGAGAACGGGCAGATACGCAGTATTTT.

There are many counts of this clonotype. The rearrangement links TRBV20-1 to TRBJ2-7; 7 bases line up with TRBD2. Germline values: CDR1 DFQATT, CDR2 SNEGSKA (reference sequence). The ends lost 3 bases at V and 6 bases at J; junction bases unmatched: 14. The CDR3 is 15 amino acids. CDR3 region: CSARGTRGSFFEQYF. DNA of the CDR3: TGCAGTGCTAGGGGGACTCGCGGGAGTTTTTTCGAGCAGTACTTC.

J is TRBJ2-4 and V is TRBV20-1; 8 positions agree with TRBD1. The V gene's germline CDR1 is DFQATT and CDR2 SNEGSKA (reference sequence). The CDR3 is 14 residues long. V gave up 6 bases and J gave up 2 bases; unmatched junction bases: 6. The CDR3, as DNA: TGCAGTGCATCGACAGGGGATACCAAAAACATTCAGTACTTC. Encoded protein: CSASTGDTKNIQYF.

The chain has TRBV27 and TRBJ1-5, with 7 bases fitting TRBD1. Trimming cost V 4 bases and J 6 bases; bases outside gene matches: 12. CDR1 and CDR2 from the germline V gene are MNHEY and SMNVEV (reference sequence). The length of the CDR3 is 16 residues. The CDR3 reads CASSSQSDRQGQPQHF. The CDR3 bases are TGTGCCAGCAGTTCTCAGTCGGACAGGCAGGGTCAGCCCCAGCATTTT.

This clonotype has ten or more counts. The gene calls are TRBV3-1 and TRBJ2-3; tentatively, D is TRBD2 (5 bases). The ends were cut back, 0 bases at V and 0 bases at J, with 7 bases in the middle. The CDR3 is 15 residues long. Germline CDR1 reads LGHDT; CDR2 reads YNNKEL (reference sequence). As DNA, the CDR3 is TGTGCCAGCAGCCAAGAGGCGGGCAGCACAGATACGCAGTATTTT. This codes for CASSQEAGSTDTQYF.

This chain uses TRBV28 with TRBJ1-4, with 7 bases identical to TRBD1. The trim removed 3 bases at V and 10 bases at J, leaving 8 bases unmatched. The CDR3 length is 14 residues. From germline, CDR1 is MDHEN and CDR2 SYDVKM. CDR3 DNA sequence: TGTGCCAGCAGTTTGGGGACAGTCACATTAAAACTGTTTTTT. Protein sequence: CASSLGTVTLKLFF.

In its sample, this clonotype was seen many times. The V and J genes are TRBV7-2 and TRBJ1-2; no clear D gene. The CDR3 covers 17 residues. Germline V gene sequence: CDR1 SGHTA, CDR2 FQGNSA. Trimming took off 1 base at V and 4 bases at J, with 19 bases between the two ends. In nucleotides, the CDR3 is TGTGCCAGCAGCTTAGGATTGTCGGCAGGCAACTTCTATGGCTACACCTTC. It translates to CASSLGLSAGNFYGYTF.

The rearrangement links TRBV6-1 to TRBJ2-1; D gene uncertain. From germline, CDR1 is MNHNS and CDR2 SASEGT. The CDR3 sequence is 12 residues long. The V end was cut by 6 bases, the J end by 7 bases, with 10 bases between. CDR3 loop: CASSRPANEQFF. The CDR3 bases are TGTGCCAGCAGCCGCCCTGCGAATGAGCAGTTCTTC.

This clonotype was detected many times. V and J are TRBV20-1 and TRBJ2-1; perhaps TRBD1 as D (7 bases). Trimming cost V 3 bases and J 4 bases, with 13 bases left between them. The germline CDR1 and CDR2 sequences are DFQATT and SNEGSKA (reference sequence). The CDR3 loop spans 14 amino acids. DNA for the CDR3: TGCAGTGCTAGGGAGACAGGGAGGTACAATGAGCAGTTCTTC. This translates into CSARETGRYNEQFF.

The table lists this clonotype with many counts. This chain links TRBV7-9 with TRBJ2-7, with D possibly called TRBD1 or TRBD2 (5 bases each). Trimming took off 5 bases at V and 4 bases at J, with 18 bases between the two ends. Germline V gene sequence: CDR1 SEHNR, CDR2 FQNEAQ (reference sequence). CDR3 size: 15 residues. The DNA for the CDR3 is TGTGCCAGCAGCCCGCCGGGACCGAAGAGTTACGAGCAGTACTTC. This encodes CASSPPGPKSYEQYF.

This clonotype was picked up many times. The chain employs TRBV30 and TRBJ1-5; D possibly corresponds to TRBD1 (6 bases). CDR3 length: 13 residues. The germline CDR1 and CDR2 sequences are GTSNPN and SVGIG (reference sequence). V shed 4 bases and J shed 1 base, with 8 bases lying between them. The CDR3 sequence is CAWTGQSNQPQHF. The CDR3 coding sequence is TGTGCCTGGACAGGACAGAGCAATCAGCCCCAGCATTTT.

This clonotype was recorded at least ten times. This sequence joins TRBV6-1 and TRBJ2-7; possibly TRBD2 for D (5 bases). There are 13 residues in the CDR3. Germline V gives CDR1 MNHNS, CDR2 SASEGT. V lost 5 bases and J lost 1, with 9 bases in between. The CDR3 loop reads CASSIGDSYEQYF. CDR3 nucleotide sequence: TGTGCCAGCAGTATCGGGGATTCCTACGAGCAGTACTTC.